This is a list of T cell receptor beta chains from one sample in a study of T cell responses to AZD1222 COVID-19 vaccine. Measured with immunoSEQ multiplex PCR; TCRdb has only the in-frame clones, and not every one. The profile shows some 100,000 clones, less than 90% of them singletons. Sequenced here: peripheral blood, sampled on day 0 of AZD1222 vaccination. These receptors were obtained from an adult in good health. CDR3s include the opening cysteine and the closing phenylalanine or tryptophan. Fields, in order: D gene, V gene, clone size, J gene, CDR3 protein, CDR3 DNA. D genes are given only for firm matches. The listing skips clone size in some rows; elsewhere it reads once, few, many or a size class.

d_call: TRBD1
v_call: TRBV15
clone_size: -
j_call: TRBJ1-5
cdr3_aa: CATSRDSDRGLQPQHF
cdr3_nt: TGTGCCACCAGCAGAGATTCTGACAGGGGGCTTCAGCCCCAGCATTTT

d_call: TRBD2
v_call: TRBV5-1
clone_size: -
j_call: TRBJ2-2
cdr3_aa: CASSWEGFTGELFF
cdr3_nt: TGCGCCAGCAGCTGGGAGGGATTCACCGGGGAGCTGTTTTTT

d_call: -
v_call: TRBV11-3
clone_size: few
j_call: TRBJ1-3
cdr3_aa: CASSQGYSGNTIYF
cdr3_nt: TGTGCCAGCAGCCAGGGATACTCTGGAAACACCATATATTTT

d_call: TRBD1
v_call: TRBV6-2/TRBV6-3
clone_size: -
j_call: TRBJ2-5
cdr3_aa: CASSYERTGQETQYF
cdr3_nt: TGTGCCAGCAGTTATGAGAGGACAGGCCAAGAGACCCAGTACTTC

d_call: -
v_call: TRBV25-1
clone_size: once
j_call: TRBJ1-1
cdr3_aa: CASSERGGGWTEAFF
cdr3_nt: TGTGCCAGCAGTGAACGCGGTGGGGGATGGACTGAAGCTTTCTTT

d_call: TRBD2
v_call: TRBV9
clone_size: -
j_call: TRBJ2-3
cdr3_aa: CASSALAGGPDTQYF
cdr3_nt: TGTGCCAGCAGCGCCTTAGCGGGGGGGCCCGATACGCAGTATTTT

d_call: -
v_call: TRBV5-5
clone_size: -
j_call: TRBJ1-2
cdr3_aa: CASSQHTPNYGYTF
cdr3_nt: TGTGCCAGCAGCCAACACACACCTAACTATGGCTACACCTTC

d_call: -
v_call: TRBV19
clone_size: -
j_call: TRBJ2-7
cdr3_aa: CASSIGGAYKQYF
cdr3_nt: TGTGCCAGTAGTATAGGGGGAGCTTACAAGCAGTACTTC

d_call: TRBD1
v_call: TRBV5-1
clone_size: -
j_call: TRBJ2-2
cdr3_aa: CASSPGTGSTGELFF
cdr3_nt: TGCGCCAGCAGCCCCGGGACAGGTTCCACCGGGGAGCTGTTTTTT

d_call: TRBD1
v_call: TRBV3-1/TRBV3-2
clone_size: -
j_call: TRBJ2-1
cdr3_aa: CASSQDPGQGSYNEQFF
cdr3_nt: TGTGCCAGCAGCCAAGATCCCGGACAGGGGTCCTACAATGAGCAGTTCTTC

d_call: -
v_call: TRBV2
clone_size: -
j_call: TRBJ2-1
cdr3_aa: CASSEVVSSSYNEQFF
cdr3_nt: TGTGCCAGCAGTGAAGTGGTTAGCAGCTCCTACAATGAGCAGTTCTTC

d_call: TRBD1
v_call: TRBV11-3
clone_size: once
j_call: TRBJ2-4
cdr3_aa: CASSLGTGGANIQYF
cdr3_nt: TGTGCCAGCAGCTTAGGGACAGGGGGGGCAAACATTCAGTACTTC

d_call: TRBD1
v_call: TRBV3-1/TRBV3-2
clone_size: -
j_call: TRBJ2-7
cdr3_aa: CASSRQGDEQYF
cdr3_nt: TGTGCCAGCAGCCGACAGGGTGACGAGCAGTACTTC

d_call: -
v_call: TRBV6-1
clone_size: -
j_call: TRBJ1-2
cdr3_aa: CASSELTTPNYGYTF
cdr3_nt: TGTGCCAGCAGTGAATTGACAACTCCTAACTATGGCTACACCTTC

d_call: -
v_call: TRBV5-5
clone_size: -
j_call: TRBJ1-6
cdr3_aa: CASSLVGRSSYNSPLHF
cdr3_nt: TGTGCCAGCAGCTTGGTAGGGCGCAGCTCCTATAATTCACCCCTCCACTTT

d_call: -
v_call: TRBV5-1
clone_size: -
j_call: TRBJ1-1
cdr3_aa: CASSLGGGGVNTEAFF
cdr3_nt: TGCGCCAGCAGCTTGGGGGGTGGTGGCGTGAACACTGAAGCTTTCTTT

d_call: -
v_call: TRBV2
clone_size: few
j_call: TRBJ1-1
cdr3_aa: CASLSDGNTEAFF
cdr3_nt: TGTGCCAGCCTATCCGACGGGAACACTGAAGCTTTCTTT

d_call: TRBD1
v_call: TRBV4-1
clone_size: -
j_call: TRBJ1-1
cdr3_aa: CASSRGTGRANTEAFF
cdr3_nt: TGCGCCAGCAGCCGGGGGACAGGGAGAGCGAACACTGAAGCTTTCTTT

d_call: TRBD1
v_call: TRBV2
clone_size: -
j_call: TRBJ1-5
cdr3_aa: CASSNWDRPNQPQHF
cdr3_nt: TGTGCCAGCTCGAATTGGGACAGGCCCAATCAGCCCCAGCATTTT

d_call: -
v_call: TRBV7-6
clone_size: -
j_call: TRBJ1-1
cdr3_aa: CASSADLNTEAFF
cdr3_nt: TGTGCCAGCAGCGCGGACTTGAACACTGAAGCTTTCTTT

d_call: -
v_call: TRBV6-2/TRBV6-3
clone_size: once
j_call: TRBJ1-2
cdr3_aa: CASSYNVGNWDLPRGYGYTF
cdr3_nt: TGTGCCAGCAGTTACAATGTAGGTAACTGGGACTTGCCTCGGGGCTATGGCTACACCTTC

d_call: TRBD1
v_call: TRBV5-1
clone_size: -
j_call: TRBJ1-5
cdr3_aa: CASSTGTGGPQPQHF
cdr3_nt: TGCGCCAGCAGTACCGGGACAGGGGGACCTCAGCCCCAGCATTTT

d_call: -
v_call: TRBV6-2/TRBV6-3
clone_size: few
j_call: TRBJ1-2
cdr3_aa: CASSSSGALGYTF
cdr3_nt: TGTGCCAGCAGTTCCTCAGGGGCTCTGGGCTACACCTTC

d_call: -
v_call: TRBV4-2
clone_size: -
j_call: TRBJ2-5
cdr3_aa: CASSQEGTGSGWETQYF
cdr3_nt: TGTGCCAGCAGCCAAGAGGGAACCGGGTCCGGCTGGGAGACCCAGTACTTC

d_call: -
v_call: TRBV11-2
clone_size: -
j_call: TRBJ1-1
cdr3_aa: CASSRTLADAFF
cdr3_nt: TGTGCCAGCAGCCGGACATTGGCTGACGCTTTCTTT

d_call: TRBD2
v_call: TRBV5-6
clone_size: -
j_call: TRBJ2-3
cdr3_aa: CASSVGLAGDTQYF
cdr3_nt: TGTGCCAGCAGCGTGGGACTAGCAGGGGATACGCAGTATTTT

d_call: -
v_call: TRBV18
clone_size: few
j_call: TRBJ2-5
cdr3_aa: CASSHKETQYF
cdr3_nt: TGTGCCAGCTCACACAAGGAGACCCAGTACTTC

d_call: TRBD2
v_call: TRBV27
clone_size: -
j_call: TRBJ2-3
cdr3_aa: CASSAPGLAGGFTDTQYF
cdr3_nt: TGTGCCAGCAGTGCCCCGGGACTAGCGGGGGGATTTACAGATACGCAGTATTTT

d_call: -
v_call: TRBV6-6
clone_size: -
j_call: TRBJ1-1
cdr3_aa: CASSLNSENTEAFF
cdr3_nt: TGTGCCAGCAGTCTAAACAGCGAAAACACTGAAGCTTTCTTT

d_call: -
v_call: TRBV5-1
clone_size: -
j_call: TRBJ1-2
cdr3_aa: CASSSDQAPAYGYTF
cdr3_nt: TGCGCCAGCAGCTCCGACCAGGCGCCCGCTTATGGCTACACCTTC

d_call: TRBD2
v_call: TRBV11-3
clone_size: once
j_call: TRBJ2-1
cdr3_aa: CASSPTSGSRHEQFF
cdr3_nt: TGTGCCAGCAGCCCCACTAGCGGGAGTCGACATGAGCAGTTCTTC

d_call: -
v_call: TRBV30
clone_size: -
j_call: TRBJ2-5
cdr3_aa: CAWSVVGKTQYF
cdr3_nt: TGTGCCTGGAGCGTTGTTGGGAAGACCCAGTACTTC

d_call: TRBD2
v_call: TRBV7-2
clone_size: -
j_call: TRBJ2-1
cdr3_aa: CASSPAGLAGVVEQFF
cdr3_nt: TGTGCCAGCAGCCCGGCGGGACTAGCGGGGGTGGTTGAGCAGTTCTTC

d_call: TRBD2
v_call: TRBV18
clone_size: -
j_call: TRBJ2-7
cdr3_aa: CASSQGLAVSSYEQYF
cdr3_nt: TGTGCCAGCTCACAGGGACTAGCGGTTAGCTCCTACGAGCAGTACTTC

d_call: TRBD1
v_call: TRBV7-9
clone_size: once
j_call: TRBJ1-2
cdr3_aa: CASSYDRDAYGYTF
cdr3_nt: TGTGCCAGCAGCTACGACAGGGACGCCTATGGCTACACCTTC

d_call: TRBD2
v_call: TRBV6-5
clone_size: few
j_call: TRBJ2-1
cdr3_aa: CASSLAGGFKEQFF
cdr3_nt: TGTGCCAGCAGTCTAGCGGGAGGGTTTAAAGAGCAGTTCTTC

d_call: TRBD1
v_call: TRBV3-1/TRBV3-2
clone_size: -
j_call: TRBJ1-1
cdr3_aa: CASSPRTGQTEAFF
cdr3_nt: TGTGCCAGCAGCCCTCGGACAGGGCAGACTGAAGCTTTCTTT

d_call: -
v_call: TRBV11-2
clone_size: -
j_call: TRBJ2-2
cdr3_aa: CASRTGNTGELFF
cdr3_nt: TGTGCCAGCAGAACAGGGAACACCGGGGAGCTGTTTTTT

d_call: TRBD2
v_call: TRBV5-6
clone_size: -
j_call: TRBJ2-1
cdr3_aa: CASSLVAGGAHNEQFF
cdr3_nt: TGTGCCAGCAGCTTGGTAGCGGGAGGGGCCCACAATGAGCAGTTCTTC

d_call: -
v_call: TRBV27
clone_size: -
j_call: TRBJ2-1
cdr3_aa: CASSWGNEQFF
cdr3_nt: TGTGCCAGCAGTTGGGGGAATGAGCAGTTCTTC

d_call: -
v_call: TRBV5-1
clone_size: -
j_call: TRBJ2-7
cdr3_aa: CASSILDGAYEQYF
cdr3_nt: TGCGCCAGCAGCATCCTCGACGGAGCCTACGAGCAGTACTTC

d_call: TRBD2
v_call: TRBV28
clone_size: -
j_call: TRBJ2-1
cdr3_aa: CASSSLAGGGNEQFF
cdr3_nt: TGTGCCAGCAGTTCCTTAGCGGGAGGAGGAAATGAGCAGTTCTTC

d_call: -
v_call: TRBV7-7
clone_size: -
j_call: TRBJ2-5
cdr3_aa: CASSLVPGTEETQYF
cdr3_nt: TGTGCTAGCAGCTTAGTTCCCGGGACGGAAGAGACCCAGTACTTC

d_call: -
v_call: TRBV7-9
clone_size: -
j_call: TRBJ1-3
cdr3_aa: CASSSQAGTSGNTIYF
cdr3_nt: TGTGCCAGCAGTTCTCAAGCGGGAACCTCTGGAAACACCATATATTTT

d_call: TRBD1
v_call: TRBV7-9
clone_size: -
j_call: TRBJ1-2
cdr3_aa: CASSFAGTVKSSYGYTF
cdr3_nt: TGTGCCAGCAGCTTCGCCGGGACAGTAAAAAGTAGCTATGGCTACACCTTC

d_call: -
v_call: TRBV11-1
clone_size: -
j_call: TRBJ1-1
cdr3_aa: CASNQMTWPEAFF
cdr3_nt: TGTGCCAGCAACCAGATGACCTGGCCTGAAGCTTTCTTT

d_call: -
v_call: TRBV29-1
clone_size: -
j_call: TRBJ1-1
cdr3_aa: CSVNEGSTEAFF
cdr3_nt: TGCAGCGTTAACGAGGGGAGCACTGAAGCTTTCTTT

d_call: -
v_call: TRBV7-2
clone_size: -
j_call: TRBJ1-5
cdr3_aa: CASSGLFSNQPQHF
cdr3_nt: TGTGCCAGCAGCGGGCTTTTTAGCAATCAGCCCCAGCATTTT

d_call: -
v_call: TRBV19
clone_size: -
j_call: TRBJ1-5
cdr3_aa: CASKDWGGQPQHF
cdr3_nt: TGTGCCAGTAAGGATTGGGGCGGCCAGCCCCAGCATTTT

d_call: TRBD1
v_call: TRBV10-3
clone_size: -
j_call: TRBJ2-2
cdr3_aa: CAISEGTGTNTGELFF
cdr3_nt: TGTGCCATCAGTGAAGGGACAGGGACGAACACCGGGGAGCTGTTTTTT

d_call: -
v_call: TRBV6-1
clone_size: -
j_call: TRBJ2-3
cdr3_aa: CASSVAPHSQGSMVTQYF
cdr3_nt: TGTGCCAGCAGTGTAGCCCCTCACTCGCAGGGATCAATGGTTACGCAGTATTTT

d_call: -
v_call: TRBV7-9
clone_size: -
j_call: TRBJ2-7
cdr3_aa: CASSFQGVSYEQYF
cdr3_nt: TGTGCCAGCAGCTTCCAGGGCGTCTCCTACGAGCAGTACTTC

d_call: -
v_call: TRBV5-1
clone_size: -
j_call: TRBJ1-1
cdr3_aa: CASTTGSSMNTEAFF
cdr3_nt: TGCGCCAGTACCACCGGGTCCTCCATGAACACTGAAGCTTTCTTT

d_call: -
v_call: TRBV19
clone_size: -
j_call: TRBJ1-1
cdr3_aa: CASTLGGHQGTEAFF
cdr3_nt: TGTGCCAGTACCCTCGGGGGACACCAGGGCACTGAAGCTTTCTTT